These 28 T cell receptor beta chains share one sample of origin, sequenced in a study of PD-L1 blockade in urothelial cancer. Time point meaning: peripheral blood 6 weeks after treatment start. Using immunoSEQ multiplex PCR, the repertoire was profiled, and TCRdb retains in-frame clones only, with some absent. The table shows 35,000 to 45,000 clones, with about 89% occurring only once. This sample comprised PBMCs, obtained around atezolizumab (anti-PD-L1) treatment. The receptors were sampled from a man between 65 and 85 years old with urothelial cancer.

This CDR3 is CASSDRNYEQYF. The CDR3 coding sequence is TGTGCCAGCAGTGACAGGAACTACGAGCAGTACTTC. The chain joins TRBV6-5 to TRBJ2-7; D is possibly TRBD1 (6 bases). V was cut by 5 bases and J by 3 bases, with 8 bases left in between. This CDR3 spans 12 amino acids. Germline V CDR1 and CDR2: MNHEY, SVGAGI.

This clone showed up just once. V gene TRBV6-5 combines with J gene TRBJ2-2, with TRBD1 matching over 9 bases. V was pared by 2 bases and J by 5 bases, with 6 bases of the junction left unmatched. The V gene's germline CDR1 is MNHEY and CDR2 SVGAGI. The CDR3 spans 16 residues. CDR3 sequence reads: CASSYRGTGQTGELFF. CDR3 in DNA: TGTGCCAGCAGTTACAGGGGGACAGGGCAAACCGGGGAGCTGTTTTTT.

This chain links TRBV11-2 with TRBJ2-5, with 8 positions matching TRBD1. CDR1 and CDR2 (germline): SGHAT, FQNNGV. V was pared by 0 bases and J by 7 bases, with 7 bases of the junction left unmatched. CDR3 length: 15 residues. CDR3 residues: CASSLERTGQGTQYF. CDR3 bases: TGTGCCAGCAGCTTAGAGAGGACAGGGCAGGGGACCCAGTACTTC.

The genes are TRBV28 and TRBJ2-1, with D possibly matching TRBD1 (6 bases). CDR1 and CDR2 from the germline V gene are MDHEN and SYDVKM. The V gene lost 5 bases and the J gene lost 4 bases, with 15 bases spanning the gap. The CDR3 has 15 amino acids. In nucleotides, the CDR3 is TGTGCCAGCAGTCTAGGGGGAGTGGGATACAATGAGCAGTTCTTC. It yields the protein CASSLGGVGYNEQFF.

This chain uses TRBV28 with TRBJ2-7, with TRBD1 matching over 7 bases. CDR3 length equals 14 residues. CDR1 is MDHEN and CDR2 is SYDVKM in the germline V gene. Germline trimming cut 6 bases from V and 2 bases from J; bases unmatched to any gene: 7. Here the CDR3 reads CASSSGQITYEQYF. In DNA, the CDR3 is TGTGCCAGCAGCTCGGGACAGATAACCTACGAGCAGTACTTC.

The chain links TRBV4-1 to TRBJ1-2; the D gene is possibly TRBD1 (6 bases). The V end lost 1 base, the J end lost 7 bases, and 16 bases lay between the germline ends. CDR1 and CDR2 from the germline V gene are MGHRA and YSYEKL. The CDR3 extends over 15 amino acids. The CDR3 DNA reads TGCGCCAGCAGCCAAGGGGTTTTGGGGGCGCGTGGCTACACCTTC. Encoded protein: CASSQGVLGARGYTF.

This chain links TRBV5-4 with TRBJ2-2, with TRBD2 matching over 9 bases. Germline V lookup: CDR1 SGHNT, CDR2 YYREEE (reference sequence). This CDR3 spans 19 amino acids. V dropped 4 bases and J dropped 5; count of bases not matched to a gene: 18. Here the CDR3 reads CASSDATRAGGQGTGELFF. As DNA, the CDR3 is TGTGCCAGCAGCGACGCGACTAGGGCGGGAGGGCAGGGTACCGGGGAGCTGTTTTTT.

V is TRBV4-1 and J is TRBJ2-2; 10 positions match TRBD1. The germline CDR1 and CDR2 sequences are MGHRA and YSYEKL. V shed 3 bases, J shed 3 bases, and the junction held 4 bases outside the gene matches. The CDR3 runs to 16 residues. The DNA for the CDR3 is TGCGCCAGCAGCCAGCTAGGGACAGGGGACACCGGGGAGCTGTTTTTT. Its translation: CASSQLGTGDTGELFF.

The chain couples TRBV5-1 to TRBJ2-1; the match to TRBD2 covers 10 bases. The CDR3 totals 19 residues. CDR1 SGHRS and CDR2 YFSETQ come from the germline V gene. V lost 2 bases to trimming and J lost 7 bases; unmatched junction nucleotides: 18. CDR3 sequence: CASSFTSGTTGVTRNEQFF. CDR3 coding DNA: TGCGCCAGCAGCTTTACTAGCGGGACCACAGGGGTGACTCGAAATGAGCAGTTCTTC.

This chain uses TRBV7-3 with TRBJ2-2; the D gene is possibly TRBD2 (6 bases). The CDR3 consists of 15 residues. V lost 2 bases and J 2 bases, leaving 9 bases between the germline ends. Germline V gives CDR1 SGHTA, CDR2 FQGTGA. The CDR3 DNA is TGTGCCAGCAGCTTAGGAGGGTCTAACACCGGGGAGCTGTTTTTT. Its translation is CASSLGGSNTGELFF.

This rearrangement joins TRBV29-1 to TRBJ2-5; 8 nucleotides match TRBD2. Germline V gives CDR1 SQVTM, CDR2 ANQGSEA. The CDR3 has 13 amino acids. Trimming removed 8 bases from V and 5 bases from J; junction bases left unmatched: 10. Here the CDR3 reads CSSGGGVAETQYF. The DNA of the CDR3 is TGCAGCTCGGGGGGGGGAGTGGCGGAGACCCAGTACTTC.

The V gene is TRBV7-9, the J gene TRBJ2-4; 10 bases align to TRBD1. The trim removed 5 bases at V and 2 bases at J, leaving 6 bases unmatched. CDR3 length: 16 residues. Per the germline V gene, CDR1 is SEHNR and CDR2 is FQNEAQ (reference sequence). The CDR3 DNA is TGTGCCAGCAGCACGGGACAGGGGATAACCAAAAACATTCAGTACTTC. This translates into CASSTGQGITKNIQYF.

The chain is built from TRBV7-6 and TRBJ2-3; maybe TRBD2 (5 bases). Germline CDR1 reads SGHVS; CDR2 reads FNYEAQ. This CDR3 comprises 14 residues. Trimming left V 5 bases short and J 4 bases short, with 13 bases between. In nucleotides, the CDR3 is TGTGCCAGCAGCCCGGTGGCGGGTGCAGATACGCAGTATTTT. It codes for CASSPVAGADTQYF.

The rearrangement links TRBV7-6 to TRBJ2-1, with 8 bases that match TRBD1. Germline values: CDR1 SGHVS, CDR2 FNYEAQ. The CDR3 consists of 17 residues. The V gene end was trimmed by 5 bases and the J gene end by 0 bases; junction bases not matched to a gene: 9. The CDR3 is CASSEVTGGSSYNEQFF. CDR3 sequence (DNA): TGTGCCAGCAGCGAAGTAACAGGGGGAAGCTCCTACAATGAGCAGTTCTTC. The whole variable domain, filled in from reference TRBV7-6 and TRBJ2-1, reads GAGVSQSPRYKVTKRGQDVALRCDPISGHVSLYWYRQALGQGPEFLTYFNYEAQQDKSGLPNDRFSAERPEGSISTLTIQRTEQRDSAMYRCASSEVTGGSSYNEQFFGPGTRLTVL.

The V gene is TRBV5-4, the J gene TRBJ2-5, with D maybe TRBD2 (5 bases). This CDR3 spans 15 amino acids. Germline V gene sequence: CDR1 SGHNT, CDR2 YYREEE (reference sequence). With 1 base removed from V and 2 bases from J, the gap between germline ends came to 12 bases. CDR3 sequence (DNA): TGTGCCAGCAGCTTGCGGGATAAGTTTCAAGAGACCCAGTACTTC. It is translated as CASSLRDKFQETQYF. The whole variable domain, remainder taken from reference TRBV5-4 and TRBJ2-5, is ETGVTQSPTHLIKTRGQQVTLRCSSQSGHNTVSWYQQALGQGPQFIFQYYREEENGRGNFPPRFSGLQFPNYSSELNVNALELDDSALYLCASSLRDKFQETQYFGPGTRLLVL.

CDR3 DNA: TGTGCCAGCAGCGTCTCCCCAGGGAGGGAAGAGACCCAGTACTTC. Translating gives CASSVSPGREETQYF. This chain joins TRBV9 and TRBJ2-5, with 7 bases that match TRBD2. With V trimmed by 2 bases and J by 3 bases, 7 bases remained unmatched. The CDR3 is made up of 15 amino acids. Germline CDR1 reads SGDLS; CDR2 reads YYNGEE.

This clone was recorded once. The CDR3 bases are TGTGCCAGCAGTTCTCTAACAGGGGTGCTCTACAATGAGCAGTTCTTC. Protein: CASSSLTGVLYNEQFF. The chain joins TRBV27 to TRBJ2-1; TRBD1 agrees at 7 bases. The CDR3 sequence is 16 residues long. V dropped 4 bases and J dropped 3; count of bases not matched to a gene: 9. Per the germline V gene, CDR1 is MNHEY and CDR2 is SMNVEV (reference sequence).

The CDR3 sequence is CASRSSSGGRVQETQYF. The CDR3 DNA reads TGTGCCAGCAGGTCATCTTCTGGCGGGAGGGTACAAGAGACCCAGTACTTC. The chain carries TRBV27 and TRBJ2-5; the match to TRBD2 covers 9 bases. Per the germline V gene, CDR1 is MNHEY and CDR2 is SMNVEV (reference sequence). CDR3 size: 17 residues. V gave up 6 bases and J gave up 2 bases; unmatched junction bases: 13.

The CDR3, as DNA: TGTGCCTCTATACGGGAGGCGGGGGCCAACGTCCTGACTTTC. It encodes CASIREAGANVLTF. V is TRBV30 and J is TRBJ2-6, with TRBD2 matching 7 bases. The CDR3 consists of 14 residues. After removal of 7 bases from V and 4 bases from J, the junction contained 7 bases not matched to a gene. In germline, CDR1 is GTSNPN, CDR2 SVGIG (reference sequence).

The J gene is TRBJ2-1, the V gene TRBV9; TRBD1 matches at 7 bases. CDR3 length equals 18 residues. Germline V gene lookup returns CDR1 SGDLS and CDR2 YYNGEE. After removal of 0 bases from V and 5 bases from J, the junction contained 14 bases not matched to a gene. CDR3 nucleotide sequence: TGTGCCAGCAGCGTAGGGACAGGTCAGAAGTGGACGAACAATGAGCAGTTCTTC. This sequence encodes CASSVGTGQKWTNNEQFF.

The genes are TRBV7-2 and TRBJ2-3; 8 positions match TRBD2. V lost 0 bases and J lost 3; bases outside the gene matches: 5. Germline V CDR1 and CDR2: SGHTA, FQGNSA. This CDR3 contains 16 residues. The CDR3 coding sequence is TGTGCCAGCAGCTTAGCCAGCGGGAGTTGGACAGATACGCAGTATTTT. This codes for CASSLASGSWTDTQYF. Combining the CDR3 with reference TRBV7-2 and TRBJ2-3 gives the whole variable domain GAGVSQSPSNKVTEKGKDVELRCDPISGHTALYWYRQSLGQGLEFLIYFQGNSAPDKSGLPSDRFSAERTGGSVSTLTIQRTQQEDSAVYLCASSLASGSWTDTQYFGPGTRLTVL.

The chain is built from TRBV6-5 and TRBJ1-4; maybe TRBD1 (5 bases). The germline gives CDR1 MNHEY, CDR2 SVGAGI. There are 15 residues in the CDR3. Trimming removed 2 bases at V and 6 bases at J, with 13 bases between. CDR3 in amino acids: CASSYRGSGDEKLFF. The CDR3 DNA is TGTGCCAGCAGTTACCGGGGGTCGGGGGATGAAAAACTGTTTTTT.

The genes are TRBV7-9 and TRBJ1-2; 11 bases are shared with TRBD1. Germline CDR1 is SEHNR and CDR2 is FQNEAQ (reference sequence). The CDR3 totals 15 residues. Losses at the gene ends were 3 bases for V and 3 bases for J; bases not matched to a gene: 3. This CDR3 is CASSFGQGADYGYTF. As DNA, the CDR3 is TGTGCCAGCAGCTTCGGACAGGGGGCGGACTATGGCTACACCTTC.

The rearrangement joins TRBV7-9 to TRBJ2-2; perhaps TRBD2 as D (5 bases). The CDR3 has 16 amino acids. V dropped 4 bases and J dropped 2 bases, with 14 bases sitting between them. CDR1 SEHNR and CDR2 FQNEAQ come from the germline V gene (reference sequence). The CDR3 spells CASSSGGQANTGELFF. In nucleotides, the CDR3 is TGTGCCAGCAGCTCGGGCGGGCAGGCAAACACCGGGGAGCTGTTTTTT.

The rearrangement links TRBV2 to TRBJ2-1, with D possibly matching TRBD2 (6 bases). The germline V and J ends were trimmed by 0 bases and 16 bases, with 13 bases remaining between them. The CDR3 consists of 12 residues. Per the germline V gene, CDR1 is SNHLY and CDR2 is FYNNEI. CDR3 coding DNA: TGTGCCAGCAGTGAAGCGCTGGGACTTAGATTCTTC. Translating it yields CASSEALGLRFF.

This clone was recorded once. This chain links TRBV5-6 with TRBJ2-1; TRBD2 matches 11 bases. Germline V gives CDR1 SGHDT, CDR2 YYEEEE. The CDR3 has 15 residues. Trimming at V came to 3 bases and at J to 4 bases, leaving 3 bases not matched to a gene. The CDR3 DNA follows: TGTGCCAGCAGCTATACTAGCGGGAGTTACAATGAGCAGTTCTTC. It yields the protein CASSYTSGSYNEQFF. The full variable domain, its missing parts supplied by reference TRBV5-6 and TRBJ2-1, is DAGVTQSPTHLIKTRGQQVTLRCSPKSGHDTVSWYQQALGQGPQFIFQYYEEEERQRGNFPDRFSGHQFPNYSSELNVNALLLGDSALYLCASSYTSGSYNEQFFGPGTRLTVL.

In the case of this clone: The same CDR3 also results from other DNA sequences found in this sample. The chain employs TRBV7-9 and TRBJ2-2; D ambiguous. Germline V gene data show CDR1 as SEHNR and CDR2 as FQNEAQ (reference sequence). Trimming stripped 1 base from V and 1 base from J, with 4 bases between. This CDR3 is 14 amino acids long. CDR3 amino acids: CASSLGQNTGELFF. CDR3 sequence (DNA): TGTGCCAGCAGCTTAGGACAGAACACCGGGGAGCTGTTTTTT.

The rearrangement links TRBV11-1 to TRBJ2-3; TRBD2 matches 11 bases. CDR1 is SGHAT, CDR2 FQDESV, per germline (reference sequence). The CDR3 totals 14 residues. The ends lost 5 bases at V and 6 bases at J; junction bases unmatched: 4. Here the CDR3 DNA reads TGTGCCAGCAGCCTCTTAGCGGGAGGGGATACGCAGTATTTT. Its protein is CASSLLAGGDTQYF. Based on the CDR3 plus reference TRBV11-1 and TRBJ2-3, the full variable domain is EAEVAQSPRYKITEKSQAVAFWCDPISGHATLYWYRQILGQGPELLVQFQDESVVDDSQLPKDRFSAERLKGVDSTLKIQPAELGDSAMYLCASSLLAGGDTQYFGPGTRLTVL.